This record covers a single T cell receptor beta chain. The data were taken from a study of blood T cell repertoires in COVID-19. With V trimmed by 4 bases and J by 4 bases, 7 bases remained unmatched. Germline V lookup: CDR1 SGHRS, CDR2 YFSETQ. There are 17 residues in the CDR3. The protocol was immunoSEQ multiplex PCR, while the TCRdb copy is restricted to in-frame clones and leaves out a portion. This sample yields under 150,000 clones, of which about 85% are seen a single time; 9.5% to 13% belongs to the top ten. Input material: peripheral blood. The receptor's source is a man older than 75 with acute or convalescent COVID-19. The chain has TRBV5-1 and TRBJ2-5, with 16 bases that match TRBD2. The CDR3 sequence is CASSLGTSGGAPETQYF. CDR3 DNA: TGCGCCAGCAGCCTTGGGACTAGCGGGGGGGCCCCAGAGACCCAGTACTTC.